A selection of T cell receptor beta chains follows, all from one sample in a study of identical twins. TCRdb reanalysed the 5' RACE reads using MiXCR and keeps one entry per CDR3 protein. This table holds approximately 410,000 distinct CDR3 sequences, about 18% found once. The sequenced sample was naive T cells sorted from blood. All receptors derive from a man aged 45 to 65 in good health. The CDR3 runs from the conserved cysteine through the conserved F or W. Fields, in order: J gene, D gene, clone size, V gene, CDR3 protein, CDR3 DNA. The D gene is left open where the match is weak. Clone size, where shown, is once, few, many, or a class for clones that have expanded.

j_gene: TRBJ2-3; d_gene: NA; abundance: NA; v_gene: TRBV11-2; CDR3aa: CASSLFRSSGRTDTQYF; CDR3nt: TGTGCCAGCAGCTTATTCCGGAGTAGCGGCAGGACAGATACGCAGTATTTT
j_gene: TRBJ2-1; d_gene: NA; abundance: NA; v_gene: TRBV12-3/TRBV12-4; CDR3aa: CASRPSLLAGWRNEQFF; CDR3nt: TGTGCCAGTCGGCCCAGTCTATTGGCAGGTTGGAGGAATGAGCAGTTCTTC
j_gene: TRBJ2-3; d_gene: NA; abundance: few; v_gene: TRBV7-2; CDR3aa: CASSLGQRVNTQYF; CDR3nt: TGTGCCAGCAGCTTAGGTCAGCGGGTAAATACGCAGTATTTT
j_gene: TRBJ2-5; d_gene: NA; abundance: many; v_gene: TRBV10-3; CDR3aa: CAISESRVGEETQYF; CDR3nt: TGTGCCATCAGTGAGTCCCGTGTGGGGGAAGAGACCCAGTACTTC
j_gene: TRBJ2-6; d_gene: NA; abundance: NA; v_gene: TRBV2; CDR3aa: CASSSETDVLTF; CDR3nt: TGTGCCAGCAGTTCCGAGACGGACGTCCTGACTTTC
j_gene: TRBJ2-1; d_gene: TRBD2; abundance: NA; v_gene: TRBV4-3; CDR3aa: CASSHSGDPYNEQFF; CDR3nt: TGCGCCAGCAGCCATAGCGGGGACCCCTACAATGAGCAGTTCTTC
j_gene: TRBJ2-5; d_gene: NA; abundance: few; v_gene: TRBV12-3/TRBV12-4; CDR3aa: CASSLVPGAETQYF; CDR3nt: TGTGCCAGCAGTTTAGTTCCAGGGGCAGAGACCCAGTACTTC
j_gene: TRBJ1-1; d_gene: NA; abundance: NA; v_gene: TRBV29-1; CDR3aa: CSVGLSHREKLQAFF; CDR3nt: TGCAGCGTCGGGCTTTCACACCGGGAGAAGCTTCAGGCTTTCTTT
j_gene: TRBJ2-1; d_gene: TRBD1; abundance: few; v_gene: TRBV6-4; CDR3aa: CASGRGGTGTLDCNEQFF; CDR3nt: TGTGCCAGCGGCAGAGGCGGGACAGGGACCCTAGACTGCAATGAGCAGTTCTTC
j_gene: TRBJ2-2; d_gene: NA; abundance: few; v_gene: TRBV12-3/TRBV12-4; CDR3aa: CASSPSPGHIANTGELFF; CDR3nt: TGTGCCAGCAGTCCTTCGCCGGGACACATCGCGAACACCGGGGAGCTGTTTTTT
j_gene: TRBJ2-2; d_gene: NA; abundance: many; v_gene: TRBV6-2/TRBV6-3; CDR3aa: CASSSLTNRPTGELFF; CDR3nt: TGTGCCAGCAGTTCCTTGACAAACCGACCCACCGGGGAGCTGTTTTTT
j_gene: TRBJ2-5; d_gene: TRBD1; abundance: NA; v_gene: TRBV7-9; CDR3aa: CATRDRQETQYF; CDR3nt: TGTGCCACCCGGGACAGGCAAGAGACCCAGTACTTC
j_gene: TRBJ1-5; d_gene: NA; abundance: few; v_gene: TRBV7-8; CDR3aa: CASSFATNQPQHF; CDR3nt: TGTGCCAGCAGCTTCGCCACTAATCAGCCCCAGCATTTT
j_gene: TRBJ1-6; d_gene: NA; abundance: many; v_gene: TRBV15; CDR3aa: CATSQLGGYNSPLHF; CDR3nt: TGTGCCACCAGCCAACTAGGGGGTTATAATTCACCCCTCCACTTT
j_gene: TRBJ1-2; d_gene: TRBD1; abundance: few; v_gene: TRBV14; CDR3aa: CASGGSGGYGYTF; CDR3nt: TGTGCCAGCGGAGGCTCAGGGGGCTATGGCTACACCTTC
j_gene: TRBJ1-2; d_gene: NA; abundance: NA; v_gene: TRBV24-1; CDR3aa: CATSDSMVGDYGYTF; CDR3nt: TGTGCCACCAGTGATTCTATGGTTGGGGACTATGGCTACACCTTC
j_gene: TRBJ2-7; d_gene: NA; abundance: NA; v_gene: TRBV10-1; CDR3aa: CASSESPTSDEQYF; CDR3nt: TGCGCCAGCAGTGAGTCCCCCACGTCGGACGAGCAGTACTTC
j_gene: TRBJ2-5; d_gene: NA; abundance: few; v_gene: TRBV6-5; CDR3aa: CASRGAGETQYF; CDR3nt: TGTGCCAGCAGGGGGGCAGGAGAGACCCAGTACTTC
j_gene: TRBJ2-5; d_gene: NA; abundance: few; v_gene: TRBV5-1; CDR3aa: CASSLRPGRGTQYF; CDR3nt: TGCGCCAGCAGCTTGCGGCCCGGGCGGGGGACCCAGTACTTC
j_gene: TRBJ2-4; d_gene: NA; abundance: NA; v_gene: TRBV11-1; CDR3aa: CASSLVRPGGGIAEINIQYF; CDR3nt: TGTGCCAGCAGCTTAGTTCGCCCTGGAGGGGGGATAGCGGAGATAAACATTCAGTACTTC
j_gene: TRBJ2-7; d_gene: NA; abundance: NA; v_gene: TRBV6-2/TRBV6-3; CDR3aa: CASSREDVSYEQYF; CDR3nt: TGTGCCAGCAGTAGGGAGGATGTTTCCTACGAGCAGTACTTC
j_gene: TRBJ2-1; d_gene: NA; abundance: few; v_gene: TRBV19; CDR3aa: CASQAARDTYEQFF; CDR3nt: TGTGCCAGTCAAGCAGCCCGGGACACCTATGAGCAGTTCTTC
j_gene: TRBJ2-4; d_gene: NA; abundance: many; v_gene: TRBV15; CDR3aa: CATSSQGFVTKNIQYF; CDR3nt: TGTGCCACCAGCAGTCAGGGGTTCGTGACCAAAAACATTCAGTACTTC
j_gene: TRBJ1-2; d_gene: TRBD1; abundance: few; v_gene: TRBV4-3; CDR3aa: CASSQDWQGALRYTF; CDR3nt: TGCGCCAGCAGCCAAGATTGGCAGGGGGCGCTTCGCTACACCTTC
j_gene: TRBJ2-1; d_gene: TRBD2; abundance: few; v_gene: TRBV20-1; CDR3aa: CSAGTWTSGISSYNEQFF; CDR3nt: TGCAGTGCTGGGACCTGGACTAGCGGGATTAGCTCCTACAATGAGCAGTTCTTC
j_gene: TRBJ2-2; d_gene: NA; abundance: NA; v_gene: TRBV11-2; CDR3aa: CASSLVPVGNGELFF; CDR3nt: TGTGCCAGCAGCTTAGTTCCAGTGGGGAACGGGGAGCTGTTTTTT
j_gene: TRBJ2-5; d_gene: NA; abundance: few; v_gene: TRBV24-1; CDR3aa: CATSDPGLSTLETQYF; CDR3nt: TGTGCCACCAGTGATCCGGGTCTATCGACCCTAGAGACCCAGTACTTC
j_gene: TRBJ2-3; d_gene: NA; abundance: NA; v_gene: TRBV7-3; CDR3aa: CASSLAGNTDTQYF; CDR3nt: TGTGCCAGCAGCTTGGCAGGGAACACAGATACGCAGTATTTT
j_gene: TRBJ1-5; d_gene: NA; abundance: NA; v_gene: TRBV12-3/TRBV12-4; CDR3aa: CASAKRLSNQPQHF; CDR3nt: TGTGCCAGCGCGAAGCGGTTGAGCAATCAGCCCCAGCATTTT
j_gene: TRBJ1-1; d_gene: TRBD1; abundance: NA; v_gene: TRBV6-1; CDR3aa: CASSPGGGTGAFF; CDR3nt: TGTGCCAGCAGCCCGGGAGGGGGCACTGGAGCTTTCTTT
j_gene: TRBJ1-3; d_gene: NA; abundance: few; v_gene: TRBV20-1; CDR3aa: CSATIGRSSGNTIYF; CDR3nt: TGCAGTGCTACCATTGGCAGGAGCTCTGGAAACACCATATATTTT
j_gene: TRBJ2-3; d_gene: NA; abundance: NA; v_gene: TRBV11-2; CDR3aa: CASSTRTEPFLPDTQYF; CDR3nt: TGTGCCAGCAGCACGCGGACAGAACCATTCCTCCCAGATACGCAGTATTTT
j_gene: TRBJ2-4; d_gene: NA; abundance: many; v_gene: TRBV28; CDR3aa: CASSLSSAKGKNIQYF; CDR3nt: TGTGCCAGCAGTTTGTCGTCCGCGAAAGGCAAAAACATTCAGTACTTC
j_gene: TRBJ2-2; d_gene: NA; abundance: few; v_gene: TRBV29-1; CDR3aa: CSVSQATSGELFF; CDR3nt: TGCAGCGTTAGCCAGGCCACGTCCGGGGAGCTGTTTTTT
j_gene: TRBJ2-2; d_gene: NA; abundance: many; v_gene: TRBV20-1; CDR3aa: CSASHPLGTGELFF; CDR3nt: TGCAGTGCCAGTCACCCTCTCGGGACCGGGGAGCTGTTTTTT